Below, 9 T cell receptor beta chains from the same sample are listed, as sequenced in a study of blood T cell repertoires in COVID-19. The data were produced by immunoSEQ multiplex PCR, yet TCRdb's version contains in-frame clones alone and is incomplete. The sample has about 260,000 clones; 85% to 90% are singletons. Sequences were obtained from peripheral blood. These receptor sequences come from a woman between 35 and 50 years old with acute or convalescent COVID-19.

V and J are TRBV6-5 and TRBJ2-1; TRBD1 matches at 10 bases. The CDR3 totals 15 residues. After removal of 2 bases from V and 7 bases from J, the junction contained 5 bases not matched to a gene. Germline V gives CDR1 MNHEY, CDR2 SVGAGI. CDR3 region: CASSYGGTGVNEQFF. The CDR3 DNA reads TGTGCCAGCAGTTACGGTGGGACAGGGGTAAATGAGCAGTTCTTC.

The V gene is TRBV30, the J gene TRBJ1-1; D gene unclear. Trimming took 3 bases from V and 2 from J, leaving 10 bases between them. This CDR3 region has 13 residues. Germline assignment: CDR1 GTSNPN and CDR2 SVGIG (reference sequence). CDR3 amino acids: CAWRMGVNTEAFF. The CDR3 DNA reads as TGTGCCTGGAGGATGGGAGTTAACACTGAAGCTTTCTTT.

The chain couples TRBV7-2 to TRBJ1-2; D gene uncertain. Trimming pared 1 base from V and 7 bases from J, leaving 13 bases between. The CDR3 is made up of 14 amino acids. From germline, CDR1 is SGHTA and CDR2 FQGNSA. The CDR3 region has the DNA TGTGCCAGCAGCTTAGAAAGCTTCCTCGGTGGCTACACCTTC. Translation gives CASSLESFLGGYTF.

The chain uses TRBV6-5 and TRBJ1-5; D is unresolved. Germline CDR1 MNHEY, CDR2 SVGAGI. This CDR3 has 14 residues. Trimming removed 6 bases from V and 0 bases from J, with 9 bases in between. The CDR3 reads CASSPLGSNQPQHF. The CDR3 bases are TGTGCCAGCAGCCCGCTAGGTAGCAATCAGCCCCAGCATTTT.

The chain links TRBV6-5 to TRBJ2-7; D might be TRBD2 (5 bases). With 7 bases removed from V and 4 bases from J, the gap between germline ends came to 8 bases. Germline V lookup: CDR1 MNHEY, CDR2 SVGAGI. The CDR3 loop spans 11 amino acids. The CDR3 coding sequence is TGTGCCAGCAAAAGGGAGTACGAGCAGTACGTC. It is translated as CASKREYEQYV.

The CDR3: CASSPPNTDTQYF. In nucleotides, the CDR3 is TGTGCCAGCAGCCCCCCCAATACAGATACGCAGTATTTT. The J gene is TRBJ2-3, the V gene TRBV11-2; no firm D call. The CDR3 consists of 13 residues. With 5 bases removed from V and 3 bases from J, the gap between germline ends came to 9 bases. The germline gives CDR1 SGHAT, CDR2 FQNNGV.

CDR3: CASSLKLGRIMNTEAFF. The CDR3 bases are TGCGCCAGCAGCTTAAAACTAGGACGGATCATGAACACTGAAGCTTTCTTT. The gene calls are TRBV5-1 and TRBJ1-1; D gene uncertain. Germline assignment: CDR1 SGHRS and CDR2 YFSETQ. The V end lost 2 bases, the J end lost 0 bases, and 17 bases lay between the germline ends. This CDR3 spans 17 amino acids.

This clone has a single count. The chain couples TRBV30 to TRBJ2-7; 8 nucleotides agree with TRBD1. Germline values: CDR1 GTSNPN, CDR2 SVGIG (reference sequence). This CDR3 contains 15 residues. Trimming took 3 bases from V and 0 from J; bases not matched to a gene: 7. The CDR3 region is CAWSRTGGLSYEQYV. The DNA for the CDR3 is TGTGCCTGGAGCCGCACAGGGGGGCTCTCCTACGAGCAGTACGTC.

In this sample, this clone turned up a few times. The chain combines TRBV5-1 with TRBJ1-1; no reliable D call. V was clipped by 0 bases and J by 3 bases, with 6 bases between them. This CDR3 has 13 amino acids. Germline lookup yields CDR1 SGHRS and CDR2 YFSETQ. The DNA of the CDR3 is TGCGCCAGCAGCTTGGTGGCGGACACTGAAGCTTTCTTT. As protein: CASSLVADTEAFF.